This T cell receptor beta chain was identified during a study of blood T cell repertoires in COVID-19. The repertoire was sequenced with immunoSEQ multiplex PCR; TCRdb's copy has only in-frame clones and lacks some. The sample consists of some 200,000 clones, approximately 84% of them appearing once. The CDR3 is 14 residues long. Germline CDR1 and CDR2: SGHTA and FQGNSA. With 3 bases removed from V and 4 bases from J, the gap between germline ends came to 10 bases. The clonotype comes from a man at least 80 years old with acute or convalescent COVID-19. The rearrangement uses TRBV7-2 and TRBJ2-4; D unresolved. The sample was peripheral blood. DNA of the CDR3: TGTGCCAGCAGCTTGAGTGAACTTAAAAACATTCAGTACTTC. Its protein product is CASSLSELKNIQYF.